The text below deals with one TCR beta chain. Sequencing used immunoSEQ multiplex PCR; TCRdb keeps in-frame clones, though not all of them. The sample carries fewer than 500,000 clones, about 85% recorded once. The data were obtained in a study of blood T cell repertoires in COVID-19. Overall study context: T cells, B-cell-depleted T cells, or PBMCs provided the cDNA or gDNA that served as material.

V lost 4 bases and J lost 5, with 17 bases in between. This CDR3 has 15 residues. Germline CDR1 LGHDT, CDR2 YNNKEL (reference sequence). Sample: PBMCs or T cells enriched from blood (not recorded which). This sequence joins TRBV3-1 (or the pseudogene TRBV3-2) and TRBJ1-1; TRBD1 might be the D (5 bases). The receptor comes from a woman younger than 35 with acute COVID-19. CDR3: CASSLRGGVRTEAFF. The CDR3 coding sequence is TGTGCCAGCAGCCTGCGTGGAGGGGTGAGGACTGAAGCTTTCTTT.